The present T cell receptor beta chain was sequenced within a study of graft-versus-host responses after intestinal transplantation. With regard to this clone: The antigen is unknown.

In germline, CDR1 is MDHEN, CDR2 SYDVKM. This CDR3 spans 14 amino acids. The V end lost 6 bases, the J end lost 0 bases, and 9 bases lay between the germline ends. Profiled with immunoSEQ multiplex PCR; TCRdb holds only in-frame clones, not every one. The sample carries under 100,000 clones, about 94% recorded once. The sequence was obtained from a human donor who was the organ donor for an intestinal transplant. The chain combines TRBV28 with TRBJ2-4; either TRBD1 or TRBD2 may fit D (5 bases each). The starting material was unstimulated CD4+ T cells sorted from spleen or lymph node cells, obtained before transplant. Here the CDR3 reads CASSPGTAKNIQYF. CDR3 sequence (DNA): TGTGCCAGCAGCCCCGGGACAGCCAAAAACATTCAGTACTTC.